Listed below are T cell receptor beta chains from one sample, sequenced in a study of cytomegalovirus exposure and HLA in healthy donors. Some clones are missing from TCRdb's copy, which holds only in-frame ones; the method was immunoSEQ multiplex PCR. This sample yields 120,000 to 150,000 clones, of which 76% are seen a single time; 1.5% to 2% belongs to the top ten. The sample taken for sequencing was PBMCs. Receptor source: a man aged 35-49 years in good health and CMV-seronegative. Both conserved end residues are trimmed from each CDR3.

V: TRBV6-5; J: TRBJ2-1; CDR3: ASSYSGRENEQF
V: TRBV7-2; J: TRBJ2-5; CDR3: ASSRTFGMAGQETQY
V: TRBV5-1; J: TRBJ2-7; CDR3: ASSLAGTNAYEQY
V: TRBV4-1; J: TRBJ1-5; CDR3: ASSQAGGDNQPQH
V: TRBV7-9; J: TRBJ2-5; CDR3: ASSLFGGDKETQY
V: TRBV7-9; J: TRBJ2-5; CDR3: ASSFWTSGAKETQY
V: TRBV7-9; J: TRBJ2-1; CDR3: ASSLGLAFYNEQF
V: TRBV18; J: TRBJ2-7; CDR3: ASSRADRGYEQY
V: TRBV10-3; J: TRBJ2-7; CDR3: ATTGPGQGYEQY
V: TRBV7-6; J: TRBJ2-3; CDR3: ASSQAPAGSTDTQY
V: TRBV6-1; J: TRBJ2-2; CDR3: ASSEFGRGVTGELF
V: TRBV15; J: TRBJ2-6; CDR3: ATSGGNPGANVLT
V: TRBV19; J: TRBJ1-4; CDR3: ASSIDRAGEKLF
V: TRBV21-1; J: TRBJ2-1; CDR3: ASSKGLAGATSYEQF
V: TRBV18; J: TRBJ1-4; CDR3: ASSPRRVGDEKLF
V: TRBV28; J: TRBJ1-4; CDR3: ASSLAGGEKLF
V: TRBV4-1; J: TRBJ2-5; CDR3: ASSQEVTGGRLAGALGETQY
V: TRBV10-3; J: TRBJ2-1; CDR3: AISLNQNEQF
V: TRBV2; J: TRBJ1-5; CDR3: ASRGQGPAISQPQH
V: TRBV7-9; J: TRBJ2-2; CDR3: ASSSLGEGPGELF
V: TRBV28; J: -; CDR3: ASSFRRYEQY
V: TRBV13; J: TRBJ1-1; CDR3: ASSTWGQLLGTEAF